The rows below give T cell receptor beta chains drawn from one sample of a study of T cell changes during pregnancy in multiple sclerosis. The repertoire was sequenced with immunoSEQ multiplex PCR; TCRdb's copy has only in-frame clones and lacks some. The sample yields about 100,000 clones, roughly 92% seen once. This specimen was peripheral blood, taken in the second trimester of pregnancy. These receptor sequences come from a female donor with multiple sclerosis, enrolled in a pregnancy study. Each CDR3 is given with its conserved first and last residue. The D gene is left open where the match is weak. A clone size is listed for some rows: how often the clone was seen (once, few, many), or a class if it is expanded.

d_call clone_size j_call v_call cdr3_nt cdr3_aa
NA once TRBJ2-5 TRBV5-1 TGCGCCAGCAGTTCAGACAGTAGGGCCCAGTACTTC CASSSDSRAQYF
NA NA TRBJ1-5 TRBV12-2 TGTGCAAGTCGCTTAGTCTTGTCAGGAATTAGCAATCAGCCCCAGCATTTT CASRLVLSGISNQPQHF
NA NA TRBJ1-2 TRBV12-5 TGTGCTAGTGGTTTGGTACTAGTACCGAGGCAGTCTCCTCTCTATGGCTACACCTTC CASGLVLVPRQSPLYGYTF
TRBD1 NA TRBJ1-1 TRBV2 TGTGCCAGCAGTCCTACCGGGACAGTAGTGACTGAAGCTTTCTTT CASSPTGTVVTEAFF
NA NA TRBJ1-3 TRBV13 TGTGCCAGCAGTATTTACCTGGCCCTCGGAAACACCATATATTTT CASSIYLALGNTIYF
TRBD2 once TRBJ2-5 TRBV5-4 TGTGCCAGCAGCTTCGGGACTAGGGAAGAGACCCAGTACTTC CASSFGTREETQYF
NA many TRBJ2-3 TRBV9 TGTGCCAGCAGCGTAGCGGGTAGGGGTGCAGATACGCAGTATTTT CASSVAGRGADTQYF
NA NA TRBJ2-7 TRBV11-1 TGTGCCAGCAGCCTCAGACAGTCGGAGGAGCAGTACTTC CASSLRQSEEQYF
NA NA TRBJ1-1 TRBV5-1 TGCGCCAGCAGCCCCATAGGGGGGAACACTGAAGCTTTCTTT CASSPIGGNTEAFF
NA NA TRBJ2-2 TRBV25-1 TGTGCCAGCAGCCCTAGGGGTGACAGTTACACCGGGGAGCTGTTTTTT CASSPRGDSYTGELFF
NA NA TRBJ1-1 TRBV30 TGTGCCTGGAGTGTTCTTAGGGGAGGCACTGAAGCTTTCTTT CAWSVLRGGTEAFF
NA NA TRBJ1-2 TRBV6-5 TGTGCCAGCACTTACTTAGCAGGGGAAGGCGGCTATGGCTACACCTTC CASTYLAGEGGYGYTF
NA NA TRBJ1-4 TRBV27 TGTGCCAGCAGGAAACAGGGAGCTGGTAATGAAAAACTGTTTTTT CASRKQGAGNEKLFF
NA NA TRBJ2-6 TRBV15 TGTGCCACCAGCAGAGGGGGACTTCGCTCTGGGGCCAACGTCCTGACTTTC CATSRGGLRSGANVLTF
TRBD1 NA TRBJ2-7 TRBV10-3 TGTGCCATCAGTGAGTCCGGACAGGGCTACGAGCAGTACTTC CAISESGQGYEQYF
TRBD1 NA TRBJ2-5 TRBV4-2 TGTGCCAGCAGCCAAGTTAGCGCAGGACAGGGCTCAGAGACCCAGTACTTC CASSQVSAGQGSETQYF
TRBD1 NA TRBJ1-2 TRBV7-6 TGTGCCAGCAGCTTAGCGGGCAGGGGGAGGAATGGCTACACCTTC CASSLAGRGRNGYTF
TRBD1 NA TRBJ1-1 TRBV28 TGTGCCAGCAGTTTGATGGGGACAGTGGGAATGAACACTGAAGCTTTCTTT CASSLMGTVGMNTEAFF
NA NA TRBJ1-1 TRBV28 TGTGCCAGCATTGGAAGACCCCGGGGGACTGAAGCTTTCTTT CASIGRPRGTEAFF
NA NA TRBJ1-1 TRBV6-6 TGTGCCAGCAAGCTCTTCGGGGGAGACACTGAAGCTTTCTTT CASKLFGGDTEAFF
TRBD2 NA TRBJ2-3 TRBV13 TGTGCCAGCAGCTTCGCGGCCGGGGGGTTGGCAGATACGCAGTATTTT CASSFAAGGLADTQYF
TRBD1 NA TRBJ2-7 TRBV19 TGTGCCAGTAGCCCTTTAGGGGCAGGGGGCCTCTACGAGCAGTACTTC CASSPLGAGGLYEQYF
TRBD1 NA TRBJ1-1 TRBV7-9 TGTGCCAGCAGCTTAGCGACAGGGATGAACACTGAAGCTTTCTTT CASSLATGMNTEAFF
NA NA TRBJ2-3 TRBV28 TGTGCCAGCAGTTCACTCACAGATACGCAGTATTTT CASSSLTDTQYF
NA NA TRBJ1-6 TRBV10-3 TGTGCCATCAGTGATAGGGGAATTGACAATTCACCCCTCCACTTT CAISDRGIDNSPLHF
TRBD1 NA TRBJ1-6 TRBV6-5 TGTGCCAGCAGTTTGACAGGGGGTAATTCACCCCTCCACTTT CASSLTGGNSPLHF
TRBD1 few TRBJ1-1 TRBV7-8 TGTGCCAGCAGCTTACGGGACAGGGGATCGAACACTGAAGCTTTCTTT CASSLRDRGSNTEAFF
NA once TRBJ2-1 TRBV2 TGTGCCAGCAGTGAGCAGGTTGCCGCGGGGAATGAGCAGTTCTTC CASSEQVAAGNEQFF
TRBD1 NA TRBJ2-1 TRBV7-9 TGTGCCAGCAGCTTCAGGGGGCCGAATGAGCAGTTCTTC CASSFRGPNEQFF
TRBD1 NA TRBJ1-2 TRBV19 TGTGCCAGTAGTTCCAGGGGGCCCTCCTATGGCTACACCTTC CASSSRGPSYGYTF
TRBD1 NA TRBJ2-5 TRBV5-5 TGTGCCAGCAGCTTAGTTGGGGAGACAGGGGGCCAAGAGACCCAGTACTTC CASSLVGETGGQETQYF
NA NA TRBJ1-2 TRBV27 TGTGCCAGCAGTTTTGCCGCTGGGCTTGCCTATGGCTACACCTTC CASSFAAGLAYGYTF
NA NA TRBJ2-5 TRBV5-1 TGCGCCAGCAGCAGGAGGGTGGAGGGAAGAGAGACCCAGTACTTC CASSRRVEGRETQYF
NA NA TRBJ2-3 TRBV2 TGTGCCAGCAGTGCGTCAGATACGCAGTATTTT CASSASDTQYF
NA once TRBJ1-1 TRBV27 TGTGCCAGCAGCCTCGACAGGATGAACACTGAAGCTTTCTTT CASSLDRMNTEAFF
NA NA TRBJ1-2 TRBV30 TGTGCCTGGAGTCAGGGGTGGTATGGCTACACCTTC CAWSQGWYGYTF
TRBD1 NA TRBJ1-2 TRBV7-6 TGTGCCAGCAGCCCGGACAGGGCTGGGGGAGGCTACACCTTC CASSPDRAGGGYTF
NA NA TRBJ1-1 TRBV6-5 TGTGCCAGCAGTTACTCGGGGGGGCAGAACACTGAAGCTTTCTTT CASSYSGGQNTEAFF
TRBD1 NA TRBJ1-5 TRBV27 TGTGCCAGCAAGCGACAGGGGGGGGACGGCAATCAGCCCCAGCATTTT CASKRQGGDGNQPQHF
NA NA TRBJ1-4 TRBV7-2 TGTGCCAGCAGCTTAGACAGGTTTAATGAAAAACTGTTTTTT CASSLDRFNEKLFF
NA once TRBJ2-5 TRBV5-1 TGCGCCAGCACCCGGACAGTACAAGAGACCCAGTACTTC CASTRTVQETQYF
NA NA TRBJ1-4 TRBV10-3 TGTGCCATCAGGGCAGGTGATGAAAAACTGTTTTTT CAIRAGDEKLFF
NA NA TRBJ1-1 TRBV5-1 TGCGCCAGCTCATCGGGGGAGGGTGGCACTGAAGCTTTCTTT CASSSGEGGTEAFF
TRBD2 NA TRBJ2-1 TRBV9 TGTGCCAGCAGCGTAGATGCGGGGCGGGGGGGCGGTGAGCAGTTCTTC CASSVDAGRGGGEQFF
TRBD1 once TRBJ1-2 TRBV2 TGTGCCAGCACCAAATCCGACGGACAGGGGGCTTACGGCTACACCTTC CASTKSDGQGAYGYTF
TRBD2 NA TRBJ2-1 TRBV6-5 TGTGCCAGCAGTTCCCGACTAGCGGGAGTCAATGAGCAGTTCTTC CASSSRLAGVNEQFF
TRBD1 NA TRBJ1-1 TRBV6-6 TGTGCCAGCAGTCTAAAGGGACAGGGGAACACTGAAGCTTTCTTT CASSLKGQGNTEAFF
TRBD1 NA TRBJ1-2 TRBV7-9 TGTGCCAGCAGCAATCCGGGACAGGGGAAGAATGGCTACACCTTC CASSNPGQGKNGYTF
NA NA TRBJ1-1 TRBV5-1 TGCGCCAGCAGCCAAAATTCCCGGGGAGCTTTCTTT CASSQNSRGAFF
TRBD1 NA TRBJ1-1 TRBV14 TGTGCCAGCAGCCCTCGACAGGGAGTGAACACTGAAGCTTTCTTT CASSPRQGVNTEAFF
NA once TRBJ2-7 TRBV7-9 TGTGCCAGCAGCTTAGGAAATCGGTACGAGCAGTACTTC CASSLGNRYEQYF
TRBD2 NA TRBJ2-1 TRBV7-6 TGTGCCAGCAGCTTACGCCTAGCGGGGAGCACATACAATGAGCAGTTCTTC CASSLRLAGSTYNEQFF
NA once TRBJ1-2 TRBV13 TGTGCCAGCAGCTTAAGCACTCGAAGGGGGAACTATGGCTACACCTTC CASSLSTRRGNYGYTF
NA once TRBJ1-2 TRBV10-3 TGTGCCATCAGCTCCAACAGGGATAACTATGGCTACACCTTC CAISSNRDNYGYTF
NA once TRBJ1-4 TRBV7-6 TGTGCCAGCAGCTTAGCGGACATCGGGAGGGCTGCAACTAATGAAAAACTGTTTTTT CASSLADIGRAATNEKLFF
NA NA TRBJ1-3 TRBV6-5 TGTGCCAGCAGTTTCGGGACACCCGATTCTGGAAACACCATATATTTT CASSFGTPDSGNTIYF
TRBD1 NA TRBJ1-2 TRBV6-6 TGTGCCAGCAGGAGACGAGGACAGGGGGCCTTTGGCTACACCTTC CASRRRGQGAFGYTF